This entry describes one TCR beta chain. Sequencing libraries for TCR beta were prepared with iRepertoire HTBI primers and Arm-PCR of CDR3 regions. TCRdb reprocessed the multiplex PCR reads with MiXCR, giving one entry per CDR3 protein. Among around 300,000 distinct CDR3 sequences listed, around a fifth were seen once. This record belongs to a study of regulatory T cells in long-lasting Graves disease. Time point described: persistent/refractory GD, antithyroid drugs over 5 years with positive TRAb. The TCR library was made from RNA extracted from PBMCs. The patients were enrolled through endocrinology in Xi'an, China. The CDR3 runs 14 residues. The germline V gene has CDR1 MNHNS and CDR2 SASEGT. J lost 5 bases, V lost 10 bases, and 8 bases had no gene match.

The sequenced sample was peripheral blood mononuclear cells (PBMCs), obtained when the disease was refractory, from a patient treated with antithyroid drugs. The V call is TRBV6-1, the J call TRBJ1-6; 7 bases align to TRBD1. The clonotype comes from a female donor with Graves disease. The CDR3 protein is CATQRQGNNSPLHF. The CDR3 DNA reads TGTGCCACCCAGCGACAGGGAAATAATTCACCCCTCCACTTT.